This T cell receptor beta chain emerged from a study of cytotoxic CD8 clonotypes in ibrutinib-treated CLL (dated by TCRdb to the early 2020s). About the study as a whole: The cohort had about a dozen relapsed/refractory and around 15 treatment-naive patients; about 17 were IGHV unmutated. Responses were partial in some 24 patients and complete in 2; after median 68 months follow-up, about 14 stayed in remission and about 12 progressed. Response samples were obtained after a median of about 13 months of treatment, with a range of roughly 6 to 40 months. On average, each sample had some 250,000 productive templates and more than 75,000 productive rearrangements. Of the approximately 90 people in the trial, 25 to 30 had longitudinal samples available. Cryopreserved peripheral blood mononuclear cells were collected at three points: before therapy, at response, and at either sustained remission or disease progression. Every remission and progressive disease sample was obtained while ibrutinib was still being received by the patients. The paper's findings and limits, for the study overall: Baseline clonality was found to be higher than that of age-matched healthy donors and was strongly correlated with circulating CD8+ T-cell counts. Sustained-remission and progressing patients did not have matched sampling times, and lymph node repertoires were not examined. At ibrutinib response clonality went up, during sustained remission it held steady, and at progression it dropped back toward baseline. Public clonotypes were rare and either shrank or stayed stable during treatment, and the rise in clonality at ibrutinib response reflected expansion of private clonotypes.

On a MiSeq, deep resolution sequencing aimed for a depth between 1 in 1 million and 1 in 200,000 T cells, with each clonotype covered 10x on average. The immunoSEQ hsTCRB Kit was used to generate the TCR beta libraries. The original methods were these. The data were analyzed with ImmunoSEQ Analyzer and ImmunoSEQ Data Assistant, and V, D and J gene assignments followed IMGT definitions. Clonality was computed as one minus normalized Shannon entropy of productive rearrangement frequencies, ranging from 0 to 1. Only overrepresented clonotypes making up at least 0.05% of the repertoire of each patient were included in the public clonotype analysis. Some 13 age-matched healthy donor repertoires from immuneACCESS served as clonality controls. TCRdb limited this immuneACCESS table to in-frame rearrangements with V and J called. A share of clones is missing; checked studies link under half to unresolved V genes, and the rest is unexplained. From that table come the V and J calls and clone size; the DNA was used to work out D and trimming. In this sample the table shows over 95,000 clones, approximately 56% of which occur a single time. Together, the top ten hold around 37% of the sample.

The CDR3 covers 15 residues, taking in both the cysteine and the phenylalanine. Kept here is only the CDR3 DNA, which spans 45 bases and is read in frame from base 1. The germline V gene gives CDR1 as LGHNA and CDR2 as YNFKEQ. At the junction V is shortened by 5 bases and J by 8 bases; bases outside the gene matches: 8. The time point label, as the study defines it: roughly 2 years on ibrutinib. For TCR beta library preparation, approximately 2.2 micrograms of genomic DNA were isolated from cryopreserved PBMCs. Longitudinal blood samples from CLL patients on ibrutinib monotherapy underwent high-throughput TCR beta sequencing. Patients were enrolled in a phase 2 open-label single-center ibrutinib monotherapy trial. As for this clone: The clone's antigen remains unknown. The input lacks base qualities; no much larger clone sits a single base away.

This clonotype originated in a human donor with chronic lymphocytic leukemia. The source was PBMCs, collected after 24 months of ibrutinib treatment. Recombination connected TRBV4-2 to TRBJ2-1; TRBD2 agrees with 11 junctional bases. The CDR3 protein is CASSSPGTSGHEQFF. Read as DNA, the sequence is TGTGCCAGCAGCTCCCCCGGGACTAGCGGCCATGAGCAGTTCTTC.